Presented here are 13 T cell receptor beta chains from one specimen sequenced in a study of blood T cell repertoires in COVID-19. Only in-frame clones appear in the TCRdb table, and some are missing; sequencing was by immunoSEQ multiplex PCR. This table has 40,000 to 50,000 clones, 88% appearing once. Sample: peripheral blood. Source of these receptors: a human donor in a cohort sampled during active COVID-19.

The rearrangement links TRBV30 to TRBJ1-5, with 9 bases fitting TRBD1. CDR1 and CDR2 (germline): GTSNPN, SVGIG (reference sequence). With V trimmed by 2 bases and J by 8 bases, 7 bases remained unmatched. The CDR3 spans 14 residues. CDR3 region: CAWSTTGGLEPQHF. The CDR3 DNA sequence: TGTGCCTGGAGTACCACAGGGGGCCTGGAGCCCCAGCATTTT.

The chain has TRBV11-3 and TRBJ1-1; 8 bases match TRBD1. The CDR3 spans 15 residues. Germline V gene data show CDR1 as SGHNT and CDR2 as YENEEA. V dropped 5 bases and J dropped 2; count of bases not matched to a gene: 7. In nucleotides, the CDR3 is TGTGCCAGCAGCCCAGGACAGGGTCGAAACACTGAAGCTTTCTTT. Its protein product is CASSPGQGRNTEAFF.

This rearrangement joins TRBV13 to TRBJ1-5, with a tentative D call TRBD1 (6 bases). CDR1 PRHDT and CDR2 FYEKMQ come from the germline V gene (reference sequence). Trimming shortened V by 5 bases and J by 7 bases, and 9 bases separated the two germline ends. The CDR3 runs 12 residues. The CDR3 here is CASSVRGQPQHF. The CDR3 nucleotides are TGTGCCAGCAGCGTCAGGGGACAGCCCCAGCATTTT.

The V and J genes are TRBV5-6 and TRBJ2-7; 7 nucleotides align to TRBD1. V trimming: 3 bases; J trimming: 2 bases; junction bases outside the gene matches: 5. This CDR3 has 14 residues. Germline CDR1 SGHDT, CDR2 YYEEEE. The CDR3 here is CASSSGTEPYEQYF. CDR3 DNA: TGTGCCAGCAGCTCCGGGACAGAGCCCTACGAGCAGTACTTC.

The chain links TRBV7-3 to TRBJ2-3; D is possibly TRBD1 (6 bases). The ends were cut back, 2 bases at V and 2 bases at J, with 20 bases in the middle. Germline V gives CDR1 SGHTA, CDR2 FQGTGA. CDR3 length: 18 amino acids. The CDR3 DNA reads as TGTGCCAGCAGCTTATCAGGGGTCCTTCCCCGACACACAGATACGCAGTATTTT. This encodes CASSLSGVLPRHTDTQYF.

The gene calls are TRBV14 and TRBJ2-3; a possible D gene is TRBD1 (5 bases). Germline CDR1 and CDR2: SGHDN and FVKESK. Trimming took off 0 bases at V and 5 bases at J, with 18 bases between the two ends. The length of the CDR3 is 17 residues. CDR3 amino acids: CASSQDFLGPRGDTQYF. For the CDR3, the DNA is TGTGCCAGCAGCCAAGATTTTTTAGGCCCTAGGGGAGATACGCAGTATTTT.

The V and J genes are TRBV4-2 and TRBJ1-1; TRBD1 agrees at 7 bases. V was pared by 4 bases and J by 0 bases, with 8 bases of the junction left unmatched. This CDR3 region has 16 residues. Germline loops: CDR1 LGHNA, CDR2 YNFKEQ. CDR3 sequence: CASSREGARMNTEAFF. In DNA, the CDR3 is TGTGCCAGCAGCCGAGAGGGGGCCAGAATGAACACTGAAGCTTTCTTT.

The V call is TRBV11-2, the J call TRBJ2-1, with D perhaps TRBD2 (6 bases). The germline CDR1 and CDR2 sequences are SGHAT and FQNNGV. The CDR3 has 15 residues. Trimming cost V 5 bases and J 0 bases, with 11 bases left between them. The CDR3 protein is CASSLPEGSYNEQFF. In DNA form, the CDR3 reads TGTGCCAGCAGCCTGCCGGAGGGCTCCTACAATGAGCAGTTCTTC.

V usage is TRBV3-1 (or the pseudogene TRBV3-2) and J usage is TRBJ1-2, with 7 bases fitting TRBD1. Germline assignment: CDR1 LGHDT and CDR2 YNNKEL (reference sequence). After removal of 4 bases from V and 5 bases from J, the junction contained 7 bases not matched to a gene. The CDR3 contains 14 residues. The CDR3 here is CASSPTGSLYGYTF. In DNA, the CDR3 is TGTGCCAGCAGCCCGACAGGGTCGCTGTATGGCTACACCTTC.

V gene TRBV6-6 combines with J gene TRBJ1-2; D possibly corresponds to TRBD1 (5 bases). The CDR3 has 14 amino acids. Germline CDR1 reads MNHNY; CDR2 reads SVGAGI (reference sequence). Trimming stripped 7 bases from V and 4 bases from J, with 16 bases between. Written as DNA, the CDR3 is TGTGCCAGCACCCCGGACACCGGCCCCTATGGCTACACCTTC. Protein sequence: CASTPDTGPYGYTF.

The V and J genes are TRBV28 and TRBJ1-1; D might be TRBD1 (6 bases). This CDR3 has 17 amino acids. Germline CDR1 is MDHEN and CDR2 is SYDVKM. V lost 1 base, J lost 2 bases, and 17 bases lay in between. The CDR3 sequence: CASSLLPGQSGNTEAFF. The CDR3 DNA follows: TGTGCCAGCAGTTTATTACCGGGACAAAGTGGTAACACTGAAGCTTTCTTT.

The chain carries TRBV28 and TRBJ2-3; 9 nucleotides align to TRBD2. The length of the CDR3 is 14 residues. V lost 7 bases, J lost 0 bases, and 2 bases stayed unmatched. Germline V gene data show CDR1 as MDHEN and CDR2 as SYDVKM. The CDR3 region is CASNLAGSTDTQYF. The CDR3 DNA reads as TGTGCCAGCAATCTAGCGGGAAGCACAGATACGCAGTATTTT. The variable domain in full, with the rest retrieved from reference TRBV28 and TRBJ2-3, is DVKVTQSSRYLVKRTGEKVFLECVQDMDHENMFWYRQDPGLGLRLIYFSYDVKMKEKGDIPEGYSVSREKKERFSLILESASTNQTSMYLCASNLAGSTDTQYFGPGTRLTVL.

The V gene is TRBV5-5, the J gene TRBJ1-1; D is possibly TRBD1 (5 bases). Germline V gene data show CDR1 as SGHKS and CDR2 as YYEKEE (reference sequence). The V gene lost 4 bases and the J gene lost 6 bases, with 19 bases spanning the gap. CDR3 length equals 15 residues. CDR3 sequence (DNA): TGTGCCAGCAGCCCCGGGCGGGGCCAGGGTCCTGAAGCTTTCTTT. This codes for CASSPGRGQGPEAFF. The whole variable domain, remainder taken from reference TRBV5-5 and TRBJ1-1, is DAGVTQSPTHLIKTRGQQVTLRCSPISGHKSVSWYQQVLGQGPQFIFQYYEKEERGRGNFPDRFSARQFPNYSSELNVNALLLGDSALYLCASSPGRGQGPEAFFGQGTRLTVV.